This passage covers 14 T cell receptor beta chains from one sample sequenced in a study of Graves' ophthalmopathy and Graves' hyperthyroidism. As the template, RNA transcripts were used to amplify TCR beta CDR3 regions. After a first-round RT-PCR with HTBI primers, a second-round multiplex PCR was run. TCRdb re-derived calls from the multiplex PCR reads in MiXCR, one entry per CDR3 protein. The sample includes hundreds of thousands of distinct CDR3 sequences, about a fifth of them seen just once. Sequencing was done on a sample of peripheral blood. The receptors were gathered from a woman aged 18-29 years with stable Graves' hyperthyroidism. Some clones in this sample may be carry-over from other donors' samples.

V and J are TRBV19 and TRBJ1-5; D call uncertain. Germline V lookup: CDR1 LNHDA, CDR2 SQIVND (reference sequence). This CDR3 has 16 amino acids. V was clipped by 5 bases and J by 2 bases, with 16 bases between them. CDR3: CASSRPIVGRNQPQHF. The DNA of the CDR3 is TGTGCCAGTAGTCGACCCATTGTGGGCCGCAATCAGCCCCAGCATTTT.

The table lists this clonotype with a few counts. J is TRBJ1-1 and V is TRBV6-1; a possible D gene is TRBD1 (5 bases). The germline gives CDR1 MNHNS, CDR2 SASEGT. Trimming cost V 6 bases and J 4 bases, with 18 bases left between them. This CDR3 has 15 residues. The chain's CDR3 is CASRGWWGSATEAFF. Here the CDR3 DNA reads TGTGCCAGCAGGGGATGGTGGGGGTCGGCCACTGAAGCTTTCTTT.

The rearrangement joins TRBV11-2 to TRBJ2-7; 7 bases align to TRBD1. The ends lost 6 bases at V and 3 bases at J; junction bases unmatched: 8. CDR1 is SGHAT, CDR2 FQNNGV, per germline. CDR3 size: 14 residues. CDR3 residues: CASRSTDRIYEQYF. The CDR3, as DNA: TGTGCCAGCAGATCCACGGACAGGATCTACGAGCAGTACTTC.

This clonotype was detected ten times or more. A single base separates this from a much larger clone, so it may be a read error. The rearrangement joins TRBV12-3 or TRBV12-4 to TRBJ2-7, with D possibly being TRBD2 (5 bases). Trimming shortened V by 2 bases and J by 5 bases, and 16 bases separated the two germline ends. The CDR3 has 15 amino acids. The CDR3 DNA is TGTGCCAGCAGTTTAAGAGGTGTAGGGAGCCACGAGCAGTACTTC. Its protein is CASSLRGVGSHEQYF.

This clonotype was seen repeatedly, ten times or more. The chain has TRBV11-1 and TRBJ2-5; tentative D call: TRBD2 (6 bases). Germline V gene lookup returns CDR1 SGHAT and CDR2 FQDESV (reference sequence). The ends were cut back, 5 bases at V and 4 bases at J, with 20 bases in the middle. This CDR3 comprises 16 residues. The CDR3 DNA is TGTGCCAGCAGCCCGCTGCAACTAGCCGCAGGAGAGACCCAGTACTTC. Protein product: CASSPLQLAAGETQYF. Full variable domain (rest looked up from reference TRBV11-1 and TRBJ2-5): EAEVAQSPRYKITEKSQAVAFWCDPISGHATLYWYRQILGQGPELLVQFQDESVVDDSQLPKDRFSAERLKGVDSTLKIQPAELGDSAMYLCASSPLQLAAGETQYFGPGTRLLVL.

This clonotype was recorded many times. The chain couples TRBV20-1 to TRBJ1-1; D is unclear. The CDR3 has 15 amino acids. Deletions cut 5 bases from V and 0 bases from J, with 16 bases between. Germline V gene data show CDR1 as DFQATT and CDR2 as SNEGSKA (reference sequence). The CDR3: CSAPPVGRMNTEAFF. CDR3 coding DNA: TGCAGTGCTCCCCCTGTGGGGAGAATGAACACTGAAGCTTTCTTT.

The V gene is TRBV5-1, the J gene TRBJ1-1, with D maybe TRBD1 (5 bases). Looked up from germline, CDR1 is SGHRS and CDR2 is YFSETQ. With 6 bases removed from V and 5 bases from J, the gap between germline ends came to 8 bases. This CDR3 has 11 amino acids. The CDR3 reads CASTDSTEAFF. CDR3 sequence (DNA): TGCGCCAGCACAGACAGTACTGAAGCTTTCTTT.

A few counts support this clonotype. The rearrangement uses TRBV6-1 and TRBJ2-7; D call uncertain. With 10 bases removed from V and 3 bases from J, the gap between germline ends came to 16 bases. Per germline, CDR1 MNHNS and CDR2 SASEGT. The CDR3 is 13 amino acids. CDR3 DNA sequence: TGTGCCACCTCGACCCATAACGGCTACGAGCAGTACTTC. Its translation is CATSTHNGYEQYF.

This clonotype was observed at least ten times. The chain couples TRBV6-1 to TRBJ1-5; D might be TRBD1 (6 bases). Looked up from germline, CDR1 is MNHNS and CDR2 is SASEGT. The CDR3 runs 15 residues. V lost 5 bases and J lost 9, with 20 bases in between. CDR3 amino acids: CASSPATGPSGPQHF. As DNA, the CDR3 is TGTGCCAGCAGTCCGGCGACAGGCCCTTCGGGGCCCCAGCATTTT.

DNA of the CDR3: TGTGCCAGCAGCTTGGGTTGGCGGGGAAGGACTGAAGCTTTCTTT. Protein product: CASSLGWRGRTEAFF. The chain has TRBV7-9 and TRBJ1-1, with D hard to call. V dropped 3 bases and J dropped 5 bases, with 16 bases sitting between them. The CDR3 totals 15 residues. The germline CDR1 and CDR2 sequences are SEHNR and FQNEAQ (reference sequence).

J is TRBJ2-7 and V is TRBV4-1; TRBD2 might be the D (5 bases). Germline CDR1 reads MGHRA; CDR2 reads YSYEKL. This CDR3 is built from 13 residues. Deletions cut 4 bases from V and 3 bases from J, with 10 bases between. CDR3: CASSPFEGYEQYF. The CDR3 bases are TGCGCCAGCAGCCCCTTCGAGGGCTACGAGCAGTACTTC.

The table lists this clonotype with many counts. At one end, the junction sequence differs from germline, possibly due to a read error. The chain has TRBV12-3 or TRBV12-4 and TRBJ1-5, with TRBD1 as a possible D gene (5 bases). This CDR3 comprises 14 residues. The CDR3 region has the DNA TGTGTCAGCACCCCGACAGCTAGCAATCAGCCCCAGCATTTT. Protein: CVSTPTASNQPQHF.

This clonotype was seen only a few times. The rearrangement joins TRBV10-3 to TRBJ2-2; 7 bases line up with TRBD2. J lost 7 bases, V lost 3 bases, and 8 bases had no gene match. The CDR3 runs 15 residues. CDR1 is ENHRY and CDR2 is SYGVKD in the germline V gene. In nucleotides, the CDR3 is TGTGCCATCAGTGAAGGGCGGGAGAAGGTCGGGGAGCTGTTTTTT. This sequence encodes CAISEGREKVGELFF.

The chain has TRBV3-1 and TRBJ2-4; D gene uncertain. V lost 4 bases to trimming and J lost 9 bases, with 7 bases between them. The CDR3 extends over 11 amino acids. CDR1 and CDR2 from the germline V gene are LGHDT and YNNKEL (reference sequence). DNA for the CDR3: TGTGCCAGCAGCCCCCTCTGCATTCAGTACTTC. Translating gives CASSPLCIQYF.